One sample yielded the 32 T cell receptor beta chains listed below, sequenced in a study of cytomegalovirus exposure and HLA in healthy donors. The PCR had 60 Vbeta and 13 Jbeta primers. Using immunoSEQ multiplex PCR, the repertoire was profiled, and TCRdb retains in-frame clones only, with some absent. The sample lists some 120,000 clones, just under 80% seen once, with roughly 5.5% in the top ten. The sequencing input was PBMCs. Receptors originate from a man aged 25 to 40 in good health and CMV-seronegative.

The chain combines TRBV7-2 with TRBJ1-2, with 8 bases fitting TRBD1. CDR1 is SGHTA, CDR2 FQGNSA, per germline. CDR3 length: 14 residues. J lost 8 bases, V lost 0 bases, and 5 bases had no gene match. The CDR3 sequence: CASSLAQGARGYTF. The CDR3 DNA is TGTGCCAGCAGCTTAGCGCAGGGGGCGAGGGGCTACACCTTC.

The chain uses TRBV29-1 and TRBJ1-1; 8 nucleotides agree with TRBD1. Losses at the gene ends were 6 bases for V and 4 bases for J; bases not matched to a gene: 10. This CDR3 region has 14 residues. Germline V gene sequence: CDR1 SQVTM, CDR2 ANQGSEA. This chain's CDR3 is CSVDKTGAGTEAFF. Written as DNA, the CDR3 is TGCAGCGTCGATAAGACAGGGGCAGGCACTGAAGCTTTCTTT.

In this sample, this clone turned up a few times. This chain uses TRBV19 with TRBJ2-7; 15 nucleotides line up with TRBD2. This CDR3 spans 15 amino acids. The germline CDR1 and CDR2 sequences are LNHDA and SQIVND (reference sequence). J gave up 7 bases and V 6 bases, and 7 bases lay outside the gene matches. The CDR3 spells CASRRTSGRAGEQYF. In nucleotides, the CDR3 is TGTGCCAGTAGGAGGACTAGCGGGAGGGCCGGTGAGCAGTACTTC.

The V gene is TRBV15, the J gene TRBJ2-1, with TRBD1 identical over 7 bases. Trimming cost V 2 bases and J 6 bases; bases outside gene matches: 1. The V gene's germline CDR1 is LNHNV and CDR2 YYDKDF (reference sequence). The CDR3 length is 13 residues. The CDR3 loop reads CATSRNRGNEQFF. CDR3 bases: TGTGCCACCAGCAGAAACAGGGGCAATGAGCAGTTCTTC.

This chain joins TRBV5-1 and TRBJ2-7, with no clear D. V was cut by 0 bases and J by 6 bases, with 7 bases left in between. Germline-derived CDR1 and CDR2 are SGHRS and YFSETQ. The CDR3 sequence is 12 residues long. The CDR3 DNA follows: TGCGCCAGCAGCTTGGTAGACTCCGAGCAGTACTTC. It is translated as CASSLVDSEQYF.

This clone showed up just once. V and J are TRBV18 and TRBJ1-1; 8 positions match TRBD1. The V gene's germline CDR1 is KGHSH and CDR2 LQKENI. J lost 1 base, V lost 1 base, and 5 bases had no gene match. This CDR3 has 16 residues. Here the CDR3 reads CASSPRQGNGNTEAFF. In nucleotides, the CDR3 is TGTGCCAGCTCACCACGACAGGGGAACGGGAACACTGAAGCTTTCTTT.

The chain recombines TRBV5-4 with TRBJ1-6; 9 bases are a match to TRBD1. Germline V gene data show CDR1 as SGHNT and CDR2 as YYREEE (reference sequence). V was clipped by 4 bases and J by 6 bases; unmatched bases: 2. This CDR3 spans 14 amino acids. The CDR3 coding sequence is TGTGCCAGCAGCCCGGACAGGGGTAATTCACCCCTCCACTTT. Residues: CASSPDRGNSPLHF.

CDR3 in amino acids: CASSRTASGSYEQYF. Here the CDR3 DNA reads TGTGCCAGCAGCCGTACGGCTAGCGGGAGCTACGAGCAGTACTTC. The chain is built from TRBV4-2 and TRBJ2-7; 10 nucleotides align to TRBD2. The CDR3 totals 15 residues. CDR1 is LGHNA, CDR2 YNFKEQ, per germline. J gave up 3 bases and V 4 bases, and 6 bases lay outside the gene matches.

The chain has TRBV7-8 and TRBJ2-7, with 8 bases lining up with TRBD2. The CDR3 sequence is 16 residues long. In germline, CDR1 is SGHVS, CDR2 FQNEAQ. V shed 1 base, J shed 3 bases, and the junction held 8 bases outside the gene matches. In nucleotides, the CDR3 is TGTGCCAGCAGCTTAGTGGCGCGGGGGGCAAACTACGAGCAGTACTTC. This encodes CASSLVARGANYEQYF.

As DNA, the CDR3 is TGCAGCGTTTTACAGGGGGCTGGGGCCAACGTCCTGACTTTC. It encodes CSVLQGAGANVLTF. The rearrangement joins TRBV29-1 to TRBJ2-6, with 8 nucleotides matching TRBD1. Germline V lookup: CDR1 SQVTM, CDR2 ANQGSEA. V gave up 5 bases and J gave up 2 bases; unmatched junction bases: 2. The CDR3 totals 14 residues.

The V gene is TRBV7-8, the J gene TRBJ1-2; a possible D gene is TRBD1 (6 bases). The CDR3 has 15 amino acids. In germline, CDR1 is SGHVS, CDR2 FQNEAQ. V lost 4 bases, J lost 5 bases, and 17 bases lay in between. The CDR3 region has the DNA TGTGCCAGCAGCTACGCGGGGAGGGGGGAATATGGCTACACCTTC. This codes for CASSYAGRGEYGYTF.

The chain combines TRBV19 with TRBJ2-5; a weak D match, TRBD1 (5 bases). From germline, CDR1 is LNHDA and CDR2 SQIVND (reference sequence). The CDR3 has 13 amino acids. V lost 5 bases, J lost 5 bases, and 12 bases lay in between. The CDR3 DNA follows: TGTGCCAGTAGTGTCCAGGGAAGTGAGACCCAGTACTTC. Amino acids: CASSVQGSETQYF. Drawing the rest from reference TRBV19 and TRBJ2-5, the complete variable domain is DGGITQSPKYLFRKEGQNVTLSCEQNLNHDAMYWYRQDPGQGLRLIYYSQIVNDFQKGDIAEGYSVSREKKESFPLTVTSAQKNPTAFYLCASSVQGSETQYFGPGTRLLVL.

The chain uses TRBV4-1 and TRBJ2-2, with D possibly TRBD1 on 5 matching bases. V shed 0 bases and J shed 0 bases, with 11 bases lying between them. This CDR3 region has 17 residues. Germline values: CDR1 MGHRA, CDR2 YSYEKL. The DNA of the CDR3 is TGCGCCAGCAGCCAAGATAGGCAGGGTTCGAACACCGGGGAGCTGTTTTTT. Its protein is CASSQDRQGSNTGELFF.

The chain combines TRBV7-3 with TRBJ2-3, with 7 bases matching TRBD2. The CDR3 covers 15 residues. CDR1 SGHTA and CDR2 FQGTGA come from the germline V gene. Germline trimming cut 2 bases from V and 5 bases from J; bases unmatched to any gene: 7. This CDR3 is CASSLSGGSGDTQYF. CDR3 in DNA: TGTGCCAGCAGCTTATCTGGCGGGAGTGGAGATACGCAGTATTTT.

This rearrangement joins TRBV19 to TRBJ2-7; a weak D match, TRBD1 (5 bases). Germline CDR1 reads LNHDA; CDR2 reads SQIVND (reference sequence). V lost 7 bases and J lost 2, with 9 bases in between. The CDR3 runs to 12 residues. In DNA form, the CDR3 reads TGTGCCAGTACCTCGACAGCCTACGAGCAGTACTTC. Translation: CASTSTAYEQYF.

The chain joins TRBV28 to TRBJ2-1; no clear D. Germline CDR1 is MDHEN and CDR2 is SYDVKM. The CDR3 runs to 15 residues. Trimming left V 6 bases short and J 0 bases short, with 12 bases between. This chain's CDR3 is CASSPDWSSYNEQFF. In nucleotides, the CDR3 is TGTGCCAGCAGCCCCGATTGGAGCTCCTACAATGAGCAGTTCTTC. The full variable domain, with the rest looked up from reference TRBV28 and TRBJ2-1, is DVKVTQSSRYLVKRTGEKVFLECVQDMDHENMFWYRQDPGLGLRLIYFSYDVKMKEKGDIPEGYSVSREKKERFSLILESASTNQTSMYLCASSPDWSSYNEQFFGPGTRLTVL.

The J gene is TRBJ1-1, the V gene TRBV27; 11 positions agree with TRBD1. This CDR3 comprises 14 residues. CDR1 MNHEY and CDR2 SMNVEV come from the germline V gene (reference sequence). V shed 4 bases, J shed 4 bases, and the junction held 2 bases outside the gene matches. The DNA for the CDR3 is TGTGCCAGCAGTTGGGACAGGGGGAGCACTGAAGCTTTCTTT. It yields the protein CASSWDRGSTEAFF.

This chain's CDR3 is CASSQDRGQGASPVGGYTF. CDR3 sequence (DNA): TGTGCCAGCAGCCAAGATCGAGGACAGGGGGCCTCCCCCGTGGGTGGCTACACCTTC. The chain recombines TRBV14 with TRBJ1-2; 11 positions match TRBD1. The germline CDR1 and CDR2 sequences are SGHDN and FVKESK. V lost 0 bases to trimming and J lost 7 bases; unmatched junction nucleotides: 16. This CDR3 comprises 19 residues.

The rearrangement links TRBV7-2 to TRBJ2-1; D not resolved. Germline V gene data show CDR1 as SGHTA and CDR2 as FQGNSA. The CDR3 runs to 15 residues. Trimming pared 1 base from V and 7 bases from J, leaving 14 bases between. This CDR3 is CASSLGRPGTNEQFF. DNA of the CDR3: TGTGCCAGCAGCTTAGGAAGGCCGGGTACGAATGAGCAGTTCTTC.

The V and J genes are TRBV7-8 and TRBJ2-7, with a weak D call TRBD1 (5 bases). Trimming cost V 4 bases and J 2 bases, with 18 bases left between them. The length of the CDR3 is 16 residues. Germline V gene sequence: CDR1 SGHVS, CDR2 FQNEAQ. The CDR3: CASSSGQRKTTYEQYF. The CDR3 coding sequence is TGTGCCAGCAGCTCAGGGCAGAGGAAAACAACCTACGAGCAGTACTTC.

CDR3 loop: CASSPLGAGAQETQYF. Written as DNA, the CDR3 is TGTGCCAGCTCACCCCTGGGTGCGGGGGCCCAAGAGACCCAGTACTTC. The gene calls are TRBV18 and TRBJ2-5; D might be TRBD2 (7 bases). This CDR3 has 16 residues. Trimming shortened V by 3 bases and J by 1 base, and 15 bases separated the two germline ends. In germline, CDR1 is KGHSH, CDR2 LQKENI. Complete variable domain (other parts from reference TRBV18 and TRBJ2-5): NAGVMQNPRHLVRRRGQEARLRCSPMKGHSHVYWYRQLPEEGLKFMVYLQKENIIDESGMPKERFSAEFPKEGPSILRIQQVVRGDSAAYFCASSPLGAGAQETQYFGPGTRLLVL.

CDR3 DNA: TGTGCCAGCGTGAGGGCCGTTCAAGAGACCCAGTACTTC. Encoded protein: CASVRAVQETQYF. The V call is TRBV2, the J call TRBJ2-5, with D possibly being TRBD2 (5 bases). The germline gives CDR1 SNHLY, CDR2 FYNNEI. The ends were cut back, 8 bases at V and 2 bases at J, with 12 bases in the middle. The CDR3 runs 13 residues.

V gene TRBV5-8 combines with J gene TRBJ2-7; 14 nucleotides match TRBD2. Per the germline V gene, CDR1 is SGHTS and CDR2 is YDEGEE. The CDR3 covers 19 residues. The junction had 10 bases not matched to a gene; V was cut back by 0 bases and J by 2 bases. The CDR3 DNA follows: TGTGCCAGCAGCTTGGATTATGGGACTAGCGGGAGAGCCCCCTACGAGCAGTACTTC. The encoded protein is CASSLDYGTSGRAPYEQYF.

The rearrangement joins TRBV28 to TRBJ2-5, with 9 nucleotides matching TRBD2. Germline V gene data show CDR1 as MDHEN and CDR2 as SYDVKM. Trimming cost V 7 bases and J 3 bases; bases outside gene matches: 9. This CDR3 region has 15 residues. The CDR3 DNA reads as TGTGCCAGCACCCACCTAGCGGGATTCGAAGAGACCCAGTACTTC. Protein product: CASTHLAGFEETQYF. Drawing the rest from reference TRBV28 and TRBJ2-5, the complete variable domain is DVKVTQSSRYLVKRTGEKVFLECVQDMDHENMFWYRQDPGLGLRLIYFSYDVKMKEKGDIPEGYSVSREKKERFSLILESASTNQTSMYLCASTHLAGFEETQYFGPGTRLLVL.

The genes are TRBV28 and TRBJ2-3; TRBD1 agrees at 10 bases. Trimming cost V 2 bases and J 3 bases; bases outside gene matches: 2. CDR1 and CDR2 from the germline V gene are MDHEN and SYDVKM. The CDR3 is 15 amino acids. The CDR3 DNA follows: TGTGCCAGCAGTTTAATGGGACAGGGGACAGATACGCAGTATTTT. Protein: CASSLMGQGTDTQYF.

This chain uses TRBV7-2 with TRBJ2-2; 10 bases fit TRBD2. Per the germline V gene, CDR1 is SGHTA and CDR2 is FQGNSA. The CDR3 runs to 16 residues. J was trimmed by 0 bases and V by 4 bases; bases with no gene match: 2. CDR3 coding DNA: TGTGCCAGCAGCTCCGGACTAGCGGCGAACACCGGGGAGCTGTTTTTT. Amino acid sequence: CASSSGLAANTGELFF.

The chain is built from TRBV5-1 and TRBJ1-2, with 7 bases lining up with TRBD1. The ends lost 0 bases at V and 7 bases at J; junction bases unmatched: 9. This CDR3 is built from 15 residues. Per germline, CDR1 SGHRS and CDR2 YFSETQ. CDR3 residues: CASSLAAGGKGGYTF. CDR3 nucleotides: TGCGCCAGCAGCTTGGCCGCAGGGGGAAAAGGTGGCTACACCTTC. Full variable domain (remainder filled in from reference TRBV5-1 and TRBJ1-2): KAGVTQTPRYLIKTRGQQVTLSCSPISGHRSVSWYQQTPGQGLQFLFEYFSETQRNKGNFPGRFSGRQFSNSRSEMNVSTLELGDSALYLCASSLAAGGKGGYTFGSGTRLTVV.

The V gene is TRBV18, the J gene TRBJ2-7, with 7 bases identical to TRBD1. There are 15 residues in the CDR3. V was clipped by 3 bases and J by 5 bases; unmatched bases: 10. The germline V gene has CDR1 KGHSH and CDR2 LQKENI. The CDR3 region has the DNA TGTGCCAGCTCACCTCGGACAGGTGGTCGGGACGAGCAGTACTTC. It encodes CASSPRTGGRDEQYF.

This sequence joins TRBV5-5 and TRBJ2-5; perhaps TRBD1 as D (6 bases). This CDR3 has 15 amino acids. V was shortened by 3 bases and J by 5 bases, with 17 bases between the two germline ends. Looked up from germline, CDR1 is SGHKS and CDR2 is YYEKEE (reference sequence). The DNA of the CDR3 is TGTGCCAGCAGCTCCGGGACACCGAGGGGCGAGACCCAGTACTTC. Translated: CASSSGTPRGETQYF. The variable domain in full, with the rest retrieved from reference TRBV5-5 and TRBJ2-5, is DAGVTQSPTHLIKTRGQQVTLRCSPISGHKSVSWYQQVLGQGPQFIFQYYEKEERGRGNFPDRFSARQFPNYSSELNVNALLLGDSALYLCASSSGTPRGETQYFGPGTRLLVL.

The chain employs TRBV29-1 and TRBJ2-4; possible D gene TRBD1, 5 bases. The V gene lost 5 bases and the J gene lost 0 bases, with 11 bases spanning the gap. This CDR3 is built from 14 residues. Germline CDR1 is SQVTM and CDR2 is ANQGSEA. The CDR3 is CSVQGRAAKNIQYF. The DNA of the CDR3 is TGCAGCGTTCAGGGTAGGGCAGCCAAAAACATTCAGTACTTC.

This clone was detected only once. The chain recombines TRBV5-1 with TRBJ2-3; 9 bases agree with TRBD1. The germline V gene encodes CDR1 SGHRS and CDR2 YFSETQ. V gave up 0 bases and J gave up 0 bases; unmatched junction bases: 5. The CDR3 is 17 residues long. CDR3 nucleotides: TGCGCCAGCAGCTTGGGGCCCGGGACAGGGAGCACAGATACGCAGTATTTT. Translation: CASSLGPGTGSTDTQYF.

The chain joins TRBV4-1 to TRBJ2-7; TRBD2 agrees at 11 bases. The germline CDR1 and CDR2 sequences are MGHRA and YSYEKL. Germline trimming cut 0 bases from V and 6 bases from J; bases unmatched to any gene: 7. This CDR3 has 16 residues. This chain's CDR3 is CASSQDRTSGSGEQYF. DNA for the CDR3: TGCGCCAGCAGCCAAGATAGAACTAGCGGGAGTGGCGAGCAGTACTTC.